These 17 T cell receptor beta chains share one sample of origin, sequenced in a study of T-cell memory formation after mild COVID-19 listed by TCRdb under 2021. Libraries were prepared through 5' RACE. The sample was run on an Illumina NovaSeq 6000. The public sequencing data were trimmed at Q25 with fastp and processed into clonotypes with MiXCR by TCRdb, which kept only in-frame beta chains. Duplicate CDR3 protein sequences are folded into a single record with the most common DNA and genes. The sample yields under 250,000 distinct CDR3 sequences; roughly 10% were counted once. Approximately 3% of the sample lies in the top ten. The sequencing sample was made of PBMCs or a T cell subset sorted from them (not recorded which). The receptors come from a man younger than 35 who had mild COVID-19 (a few samples of this study predate the infection). The sample titles of this study are shuffled in the database, so cell type and time point are left out; the donor was told from shared clones.

This clonotype was counted a few times. The chain employs TRBV7-2 and TRBJ1-6; D perhaps matches TRBD1 (5 bases). The CDR3 length is 15 residues. Trimming shortened V by 5 bases and J by 5 bases, and 13 bases separated the two germline ends. Germline values: CDR1 SGHTA, CDR2 FQGNSA. CDR3 DNA: TGTGCCAGCAGCCCTACCTGGGGGAATAATTCACCCCTCCACTTT. As protein: CASSPTWGNNSPLHF.

In its sample, this clonotype was seen many times. CDR3 protein: CASSWTSGGAQETQYF. CDR3 DNA: TGTGCCAGCAGCTGGACTAGCGGGGGGGCCCAAGAGACCCAGTACTTC. The chain couples TRBV7-8 to TRBJ2-5; TRBD2 aligns across 15 bases. The CDR3 runs to 16 residues. Germline CDR1 is SGHVS and CDR2 is FQNEAQ. V dropped 4 bases and J dropped 1; count of bases not matched to a gene: 1.

This clonotype has a handful of counts. The V call is TRBV20-1, the J call TRBJ1-1, with D tentatively TRBD1 (5 bases). Looked up from germline, CDR1 is DFQATT and CDR2 is SNEGSKA (reference sequence). This CDR3 has 13 amino acids. Trimming stripped 5 bases from V and 3 bases from J, with 13 bases between. DNA for the CDR3: TGCAGTGCTCCCCGAGCAGGGTACACTGAAGCTTTCTTT. It yields the protein CSAPRAGYTEAFF.

This clonotype was seen a few times. The chain joins TRBV7-2 to TRBJ1-1, with 8 bases aligning to TRBD1. Germline values: CDR1 SGHTA, CDR2 FQGNSA. The V and J ends lost 5 bases and 7 bases, in that order; junction bases with no gene match: 9. The CDR3 is made up of 14 amino acids. The DNA of the CDR3 is TGTGCCAGCAGCAGACGGACAGGGCGGGTTGAAGCTTTCTTT. Protein: CASSRRTGRVEAFF.

This clonotype showed up just a few times. This chain links TRBV27 with TRBJ2-7, with D perhaps given as TRBD1 or TRBD2 (5 bases each). CDR3 length: 13 residues. V gave up 0 bases and J gave up 6 bases, with 9 bases separating them. Germline CDR1 and CDR2: MNHEY and SMNVEV (reference sequence). The CDR3: CASSLSGELEQYF. The CDR3 DNA is TGTGCCAGCAGTTTATCGGGGGAACTCGAGCAGTACTTC.

The genes are TRBV5-1 and TRBJ2-1; no clear D gene. CDR1 is SGHRS, CDR2 YFSETQ, per germline. This CDR3 has 11 amino acids. V was shortened by 7 bases and J by 4 bases, with 6 bases between the two germline ends. This CDR3 reads CASGNYNEQFF. CDR3 DNA sequence: TGCGCCAGCGGGAATTACAATGAGCAGTTCTTC.

CDR3 nucleotides: TGTGCCAGCAGCTTAACCCTGACAGGGGGCGCAGATACGCAGTATTTT. It specifies CASSLTLTGGADTQYF. V gene TRBV7-2 combines with J gene TRBJ2-3, with 10 nucleotides matching TRBD1. This CDR3 has 16 residues. Per germline, CDR1 SGHTA and CDR2 FQGNSA. With 2 bases clipped from V and 4 bases from J, the junction kept 6 bases outside the gene matches.

This clonotype has only a few counts. The chain is built from TRBV6-6 and TRBJ1-6; no clear D. Trimming left V 7 bases short and J 5 bases short, with 12 bases between. Germline V gives CDR1 MNHNY, CDR2 SVGAGI (reference sequence). The CDR3 loop spans 14 amino acids. The CDR3 spells CASKQTTNNSPLHF. The DNA of the CDR3 is TGTGCCAGCAAACAAACAACCAATAATTCACCCCTCCACTTT.

This clonotype occurred a few times. The genes are TRBV20-1 and TRBJ2-3; 7 nucleotides match TRBD2. The V gene end was trimmed by 6 bases and the J gene end by 3 bases; junction bases not matched to a gene: 12. The CDR3 spans 15 residues. CDR1 is DFQATT, CDR2 SNEGSKA, per germline (reference sequence). This CDR3 reads CSARWASGGTDTQYF. For the CDR3, the DNA is TGCAGTGCCAGATGGGCTAGCGGAGGAACAGATACGCAGTATTTT.

This clonotype has a count of ten or more. The chain joins TRBV6-6 to TRBJ2-7, with D uncertain. Germline CDR1 is MNHNY and CDR2 is SVGAGI (reference sequence). This CDR3 is 13 amino acids long. V lost 2 bases and J 2 bases, leaving 7 bases between the germline ends. In nucleotides, the CDR3 is TGTGCCAGCAGTTACCTCCACGCCTACGAGCAGTACGTC. It encodes CASSYLHAYEQYV.

Written as DNA, the CDR3 is TGCAGTGCTAGAGTCCCTAGCACAGATACGCAGTATTTT. It yields the protein CSARVPSTDTQYF. The chain carries TRBV20-1 and TRBJ2-3; D ambiguous. Germline V gene sequence: CDR1 DFQATT, CDR2 SNEGSKA (reference sequence). This CDR3 region has 13 residues. The V gene lost 1 base and the J gene lost 0 bases, with 5 bases spanning the gap.

This chain connects TRBV5-5 to TRBJ2-7, with 7 bases matching TRBD1. Losses at the gene ends were 0 bases for V and 6 bases for J; bases not matched to a gene: 3. This CDR3 is built from 13 residues. From germline, CDR1 is SGHKS and CDR2 YYEKEE (reference sequence). The CDR3: CASSLETGREQYV. CDR3 in DNA: TGTGCCAGCAGCTTGGAGACAGGGCGCGAGCAGTACGTC.

This clonotype was picked up a small number of times. V and J are TRBV7-9 and TRBJ1-1, with 9 bases matching TRBD1. CDR3 length: 14 amino acids. Germline V lookup: CDR1 SEHNR, CDR2 FQNEAQ (reference sequence). J gave up 7 bases and V 5 bases, and 8 bases lay outside the gene matches. CDR3 sequence reads: CASSLTGGEGEAFF. The DNA for the CDR3 is TGTGCCAGCAGCCTAACAGGGGGCGAGGGTGAAGCTTTCTTT.

The chain uses TRBV7-3 and TRBJ2-3; 9 bases are a match to TRBD1. CDR3 length equals 16 residues. After removal of 5 bases from V and 2 bases from J, the junction contained 8 bases not matched to a gene. In germline, CDR1 is SGHTA, CDR2 FQGTGA. In DNA, the CDR3 is TGTGCCAGCAGCCACGGAGGACAGGGGATCACAGATACGCAGTATTTT. Protein product: CASSHGGQGITDTQYF.

This clonotype was observed a handful of times. J is TRBJ2-2 and V is TRBV7-2; 7 nucleotides line up with TRBD2. The CDR3 has 13 residues. The germline V gene has CDR1 SGHTA and CDR2 FQGNSA. V shed 2 bases, J shed 7 bases, and the junction held 1 base outside the gene matches. CDR3 residues: CASSLRGDGELFF. Written as DNA, the CDR3 is TGTGCCAGCAGCTTACGGGGGGACGGGGAGCTGTTTTTT.

This clonotype was counted between two and nine times. The chain links TRBV7-9 to TRBJ1-2; TRBD1 agrees at 7 bases. CDR3 length: 15 amino acids. V trimming: 5 bases; J trimming: 0 bases; junction bases outside the gene matches: 6. Germline CDR1 SEHNR, CDR2 FQNEAQ (reference sequence). The CDR3 coding sequence is TGTGCCAGCAGCCCCAGGGACAGAACTAACTATGGCTACACCTTC. Protein product: CASSPRDRTNYGYTF.

This clonotype was observed a handful of times. CDR3 nucleotide sequence: TGCGCCAGCAGCCAGTCATCAGGGGGCTACGGCTACACCTTC. Encoded protein: CASSQSSGGYGYTF. The chain has TRBV4-3 and TRBJ1-2, with 8 bases aligning to TRBD1. J was trimmed by 8 bases and V by 3 bases; bases with no gene match: 8. The germline V gene encodes CDR1 LGHNA and CDR2 YSLEER. This CDR3 has 14 amino acids.